What follows describes a single T cell receptor beta chain. What it binds is unknown. The source of the sample is a study of T cell responses to AZD1222 COVID-19 vaccine. CDR1 is SNHLY, CDR2 FYNNEI, per germline. The CDR3 has 14 residues. Trimming cost V 2 bases and J 1 base, with 8 bases left between them. General study results and limits: Dominant CD4 TCR responses targeted spike regions 160-218 and 743-854. Among those given AZD1222, only six were seropositive at baseline. Donors were largely white British and mainly female; clonal diversity was possibly underestimated. Reports indicate that nearly half of spike-specific TCRs are directed at unmutated variant regions.

Profiled with immunoSEQ multiplex PCR; TCRdb holds only in-frame clones, not every one. The data contain about 150,000 clones, 90% of them singletons. This rearrangement joins TRBV2 to TRBJ2-5, with D possibly called TRBD1 or TRBD2 (5 bases each). The receptor's source is an adult in good health. This sample comprised peripheral blood, obtained on day 0 of AZD1222 vaccination. The CDR3 region has the DNA TGTGCCAGCAGTGAACGGGACCTCCAAGAGACCCAGTACTTC. Translation: CASSERDLQETQYF.